This TCR beta chain was recorded in a study of cytomegalovirus exposure and HLA in healthy donors. Study-level findings and limits: Investigators reported under 200 TCR beta chains as tied to cytomegalovirus. Most TCR sequences were seen very rarely across donors, but some public TCRs occurred in many. Subsequent analysis revealed that first-cohort TCR clusters tended to co-occur in the 95 to 150 validation repertoires.

Only in-frame clones appear in the TCRdb table, and some are missing; sequencing was by immunoSEQ multiplex PCR. The table records under 400,000 clones, about nine tenths of them present only once. As to this clone: Its antigen is undetermined.

Unmatched junction bases numbered 5, after V lost 1 base and J lost 1 base. CDR3 length equals 19 residues. Germline values: CDR1 MNHEY, CDR2 SMNVEV (reference sequence). The validation cohort, a group of over a hundred subjects, included the donors and was separate from the roughly 700-subject first cohort. The TCR was taken from a woman aged 18-35 years in good health and CMV-seronegative. Source material: PBMCs. The chain has TRBV27 and TRBJ2-3, with 16 bases that match TRBD2. Written as DNA, the CDR3 is TGTGCCAGCAGTTTATTCGGGACTAGCGGGAGGGTGGGCACAGATACGCAGTATTTT. Amino acids: CASSLFGTSGRVGTDTQYF.